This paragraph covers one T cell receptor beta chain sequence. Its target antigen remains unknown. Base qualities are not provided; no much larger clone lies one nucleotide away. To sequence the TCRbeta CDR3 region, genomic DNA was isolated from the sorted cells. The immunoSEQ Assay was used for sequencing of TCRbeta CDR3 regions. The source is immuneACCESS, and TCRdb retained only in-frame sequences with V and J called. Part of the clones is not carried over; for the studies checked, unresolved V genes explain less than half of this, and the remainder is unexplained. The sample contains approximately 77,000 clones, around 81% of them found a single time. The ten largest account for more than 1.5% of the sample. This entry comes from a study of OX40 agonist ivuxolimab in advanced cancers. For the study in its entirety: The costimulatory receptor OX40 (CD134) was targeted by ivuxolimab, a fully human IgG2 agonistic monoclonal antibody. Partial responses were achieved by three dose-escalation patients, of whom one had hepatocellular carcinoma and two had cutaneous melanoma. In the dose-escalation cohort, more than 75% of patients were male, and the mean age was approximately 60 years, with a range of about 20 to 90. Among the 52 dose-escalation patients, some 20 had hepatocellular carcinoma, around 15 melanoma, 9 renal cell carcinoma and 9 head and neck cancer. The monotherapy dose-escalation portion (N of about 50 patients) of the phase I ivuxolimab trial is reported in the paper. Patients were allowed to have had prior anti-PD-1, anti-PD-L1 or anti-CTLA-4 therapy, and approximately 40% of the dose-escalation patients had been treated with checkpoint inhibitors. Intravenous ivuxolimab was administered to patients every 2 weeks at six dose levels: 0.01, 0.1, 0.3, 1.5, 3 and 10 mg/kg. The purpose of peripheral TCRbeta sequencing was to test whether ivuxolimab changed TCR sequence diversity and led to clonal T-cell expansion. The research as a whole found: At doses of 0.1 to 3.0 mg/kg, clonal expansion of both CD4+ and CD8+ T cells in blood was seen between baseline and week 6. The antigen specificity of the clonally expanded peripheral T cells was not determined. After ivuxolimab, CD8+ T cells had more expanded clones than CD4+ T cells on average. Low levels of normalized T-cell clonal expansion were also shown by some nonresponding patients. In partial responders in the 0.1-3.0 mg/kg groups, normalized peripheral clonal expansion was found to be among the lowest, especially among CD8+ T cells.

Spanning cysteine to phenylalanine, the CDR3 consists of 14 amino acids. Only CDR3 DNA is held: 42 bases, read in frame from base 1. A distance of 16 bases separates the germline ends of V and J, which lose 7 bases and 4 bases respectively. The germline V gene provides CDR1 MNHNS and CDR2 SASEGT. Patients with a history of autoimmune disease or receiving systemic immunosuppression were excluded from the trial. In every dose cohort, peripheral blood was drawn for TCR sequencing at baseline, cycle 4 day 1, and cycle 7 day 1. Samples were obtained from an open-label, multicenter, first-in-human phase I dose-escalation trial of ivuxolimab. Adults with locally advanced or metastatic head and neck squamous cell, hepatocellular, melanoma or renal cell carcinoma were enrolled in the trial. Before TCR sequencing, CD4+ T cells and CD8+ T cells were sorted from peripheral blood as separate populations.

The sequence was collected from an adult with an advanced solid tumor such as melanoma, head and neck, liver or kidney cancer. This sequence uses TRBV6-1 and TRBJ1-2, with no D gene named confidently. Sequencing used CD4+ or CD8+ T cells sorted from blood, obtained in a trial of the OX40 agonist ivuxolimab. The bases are TGTGCCAGCAATCCGACACCAACCCCCTATGGCTACACCTTC. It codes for CASNPTPTPYGYTF.